These 9 T cell receptor beta chains were sequenced from one sample in a study of blood T cells in healthy people across ages. Primers used in a second PCR of about 6 to 12 cycles were a sample-barcoded 5' primer and a J-beta primer mix. MiXCR was run by TCRdb on the 5' RACE reads, yielding one entry per CDR3 protein. The top ten hold approximately 7.7% of the sample, which has about 1,500,000 distinct CDR3 sequences, about 30% seen once. Sequenced input: blood. The receptors come from a woman in her 30s in good health.

This clonotype was observed a handful of times. The chain employs TRBV7-2 and TRBJ2-7; the D is unclear. TRBJ2-5 matches the DNA end more closely, so the J call is doubtful. The CDR3 has 12 residues. Germline CDR1 SGHTA, CDR2 FQGNSA. The CDR3 DNA sequence: TGTGCCAGCAGCTCCCCTTGGGAGACCCAGTACTTC. Translating gives CASSSPWETQYF.

As DNA, the CDR3 is TGTGCCAGCAGCGCTGGGGACAGACCCATGAACACTGAAGCTTTCTTT. The encoded protein is CASSAGDRPMNTEAFF. The chain links TRBV9 to TRBJ1-1; 7 bases map to TRBD1. The germline CDR1 and CDR2 sequences are SGDLS and YYNGEE. Trimming removed 3 bases from V and 0 bases from J; junction bases left unmatched: 8. This CDR3 is built from 16 residues.

The rearrangement joins TRBV3-1 to TRBJ1-6, with TRBD1 as a possible D gene (5 bases). Trimming removed 1 base at V and 10 bases at J, with 17 bases between. This CDR3 has 16 residues. Germline CDR1 and CDR2: LGHDT and YNNKEL (reference sequence). CDR3 nucleotide sequence: TGTGCCAGCAGCCAAGGGGGCGCGGGTGGAATATCACCCCTCCACTTT. This gives the protein CASSQGGAGGISPLHF.

Turning to this clonotype: A much larger clonotype is one base distant, so this may be a read error. The rearrangement links TRBV4-1 to TRBJ2-5; D call uncertain. Germline CDR1 is MGHRA and CDR2 is YSYEKL. Trimming left V 2 bases short and J 0 bases short, with 4 bases between. The CDR3 totals 13 residues. The CDR3 DNA reads as TGCGCCAGCAGCCAACACAACCAAGAGACCCAGTACTTC. It is translated as CASSQHNQETQYF.

This clonotype was counted at least ten times. The chain joins TRBV11-1 to TRBJ2-7; D may be TRBD2 (6 bases). V was cut by 2 bases and J by 7 bases, with 9 bases left in between. The CDR3 covers 12 residues. CDR1 and CDR2 (germline): SGHAT, FQDESV (reference sequence). CDR3 loop: CASSLRLEEQYF. The CDR3 nucleotides read TGTGCCAGCAGCTTAAGACTAGAAGAGCAGTACTTC.

This clonotype came up many times. The chain combines TRBV29-1 with TRBJ2-4; 9 bases are a match to TRBD2. CDR1 and CDR2 from the germline V gene are SQVTM and ANQGSEA. The junction had 5 bases not matched to a gene; V was cut back by 5 bases and J by 9 bases. The CDR3 spans 12 residues. For the CDR3, the DNA is TGCAGCGTTAGTAGCGGGAGATCCATTCAGTACTTC. Translating gives CSVSSGRSIQYF.

V usage is TRBV24-1 and J usage is TRBJ2-1, with 8 positions matching TRBD1. This CDR3 region has 14 residues. The trim removed 7 bases at V and 6 bases at J, leaving 7 bases unmatched. The V gene's germline CDR1 is KGHDR and CDR2 SFDVKD. CDR3 residues: CATRGGGQVNEQFF. The DNA for the CDR3 is TGTGCCACCAGGGGTGGGGGACAGGTCAATGAGCAGTTCTTC.

The chain uses TRBV20-1 and TRBJ2-1; tentatively, D is TRBD1 or TRBD2 (6 bases each). Germline V gene lookup returns CDR1 DFQATT and CDR2 SNEGSKA (reference sequence). CDR3 size: 14 residues. Trimming removed 5 bases from V and 5 bases from J, with 16 bases in between. In DNA form, the CDR3 reads TGCAGTGCTGTAGGGGGGCCAAAGGACAATGAGCAGTTCTTC. Protein sequence: CSAVGGPKDNEQFF.

This clonotype was seen many times. As DNA, the CDR3 is TGTGCCAGCAGCCCCGGGACAGGGTATGGTGAAAAACTGTTTTTT. Its protein is CASSPGTGYGEKLFF. J is TRBJ1-4 and V is TRBV6-1; 9 bases line up with TRBD1. CDR1 is MNHNS and CDR2 is SASEGT in the germline V gene. The CDR3 covers 15 residues. J was trimmed by 7 bases and V by 6 bases; bases with no gene match: 9.